This TCR beta chain is from a study of blood T cell repertoires in COVID-19. Study overall: Samples taken during acute and convalescent COVID-19 were collected in the United States, Italy and Spain. T cells, B-cell-depleted T cells, or PBMCs supplied cDNA or gDNA.

In the authors' methods: Amplified reference gene primers provided the basis for estimating nucleated cell counts. The table came from immunoSEQ multiplex PCR; TCRdb's copy has only in-frame clones and leaves some out. For V, J and clone size, that table is used; D and trimming come from the DNA. The sample comprises 120,000 to 150,000 clones, 70% to 90% of which are singletons, and approximately 12% rests with the top ten. Germline assignment: CDR1 SGHVS and CDR2 FQNEAQ. The CDR3 is made up of 13 amino acids. Trimming took off 3 bases at V and 6 bases at J, with 11 bases between the two ends. This receptor was identified in a man in his 60s with active or convalescent COVID-19. The material sequenced was peripheral blood. This chain links TRBV7-8 with TRBJ1-1; a weak D match, TRBD1 (5 bases). CDR3 in DNA: TGTGCCAGCAGCTTTGAGTCAGGGTCTGAAGCTTTCTTT. Its translation: CASSFESGSEAFF.